The entry below describes one TCR beta chain. This sample stems from a study of CD8 T cells in Susac syndrome. The authors reverse transcribed roughly 0.5 to 1 ug RNA with random hexamers. TCR beta CDR3 was amplified by immunoSEQ multiplex PCR. This amplification extended across 54 Vbeta and 13 Jbeta segments. Each CDR3 protein gets one entry after TCRdb re-called the immunoSEQ multiplex PCR reads with MiXCR. The repertoire holds roughly 400,000 distinct CDR3 sequences, 85% to 90% seen once, with approximately 0.12% in the top ten. Germline V gives CDR1 DFQATT, CDR2 SNEGSKA (reference sequence). The CDR3 contains 13 residues. V lost 1 base to trimming and J lost 4 bases, with 10 bases between them.

The sample taken for sequencing was CD8+ T cells from PBMCs. V gene TRBV20-1 combines with J gene TRBJ1-2; D remains unclear. The sequence was obtained from a human donor with multiple sclerosis. The CDR3: CSARGPVVYGYTF. The CDR3 nucleotides read TGCAGTGCTAGAGGGCCAGTAGTCTATGGCTACACCTTC.